A selection of T cell receptor beta chains follows, all from one sample in a study of T cells in Graves' hyperthyroidism and ophthalmopathy. TCRdb re-called the multiplex PCR reads with MiXCR, one entry per CDR3 protein. The sample has 410,000 or so distinct CDR3 sequences, roughly 15% seen once. Material for sequencing was blood. These receptors originate from a man younger than 30 with Graves' ophthalmopathy. Both conserved end residues are part of each CDR3. The order of the fields is J gene, V gene, clone size, D gene, CDR3 protein, CDR3 DNA. D genes are given only for firm matches. Size is stated for part of the rows, as once, few or many counts, or as a class when the clone is expanded.

>TRBJ2-5|TRBV4-1|few|TRBD2
CASSRLAGGPGETQYF
TGCGCCAGCAGCCGATTAGCGGGAGGGCCTGGGGAGACCCAGTACTTC
>TRBJ2-3|TRBV7-8|many|TRBD2
CATVAGGQDTQYF
TGTGCCACGGTAGCGGGGGGGCAAGATACGCAGTATTTT
>TRBJ2-3|TRBV7-3|many|TRBD1
CASSLEDRESTDTQYF
TGTGCCAGCAGTCTAGAGGACAGGGAAAGCACAGATACGCAGTATTTT
>TRBJ2-3|TRBV6-1|.|.
CASSEEVPGLDTQYF
TGTGCCAGCAGTGAAGAAGTCCCAGGTCTCGATACGCAGTATTTT
>TRBJ2-5|TRBV27|.|.
CASSLTSAGETQYF
TGTGCCAGCAGTTTAACATCGGCGGGGGAGACCCAGTACTTC
>TRBJ2-2|TRBV28|many|TRBD1
CASSSGTGGTGELFF
TGTGCCAGCAGCTCCGGGACAGGGGGCACCGGGGAGCTGTTTTTT
>TRBJ1-2|TRBV20-1|.|.
CSARAISGGYTF
TGCAGTGCTAGAGCCATTTCGGGCGGCTACACCTTC
>TRBJ2-5|TRBV7-6|few|TRBD1
CASSSPGTGKTQYF
TGTGCCAGCAGCTCCCCAGGGACAGGGAAGACCCAGTACTTC
>TRBJ2-7|TRBV13|.|.
CASSYTPKSSYEQYF
TGTGCCAGCAGCTACACACCTAAAAGCTCCTACGAGCAGTACTTC
>TRBJ1-1|TRBV6-1|.|.
CASSSGRGGTNTEAFF
TGTGCCAGCAGTTCGGGGCGCGGGGGGACAAACACTGAAGCTTTCTTT
>TRBJ1-2|TRBV5-1|many|.
CASRQGEGFGYTF
TGCGCCAGCAGACAGGGAGAGGGGTTTGGCTACACCTTC
>TRBJ2-2|TRBV6-6|few|TRBD1
CASSYLTGAGELFF
TGTGCCAGCAGTTACCTCACAGGGGCCGGGGAGCTGTTTTTT
>TRBJ2-5|TRBV24-1|few|TRBD2
CATSDSTGTSGRERETQYF
TGTGCCACCAGTGATTCGACCGGGACTAGCGGGAGGGAGCGGGAGACCCAGTACTTC
>TRBJ1-1|TRBV20-1|many|TRBD1
CSARPLTGVEAFF
TGCAGTGCTAGACCATTGACAGGGGTTGAAGCTTTCTTT
>TRBJ1-1|TRBV24-1|.|.
CATLWGAFF
TGTGCCACCCTCTGGGGTGCTTTCTTT
>TRBJ2-5|TRBV5-6|.|TRBD2
CASSLRLARLETQYF
TGTGCCAGCAGCCTAAGACTAGCGAGACTAGAGACCCAGTACTTC
>TRBJ2-5|TRBV7-9|few|TRBD1
CASSVGQGAASQYF
TGTGCCAGCAGCGTCGGACAGGGGGCGGCGTCCCAGTACTTC
>TRBJ2-5|TRBV7-9|many|TRBD1
CASSLLGGDRQETQYF
TGTGCCAGCAGCTTATTGGGCGGGGACAGGCAAGAGACCCAGTACTTC
>TRBJ1-1|TRBV19|few|.
CASLNQGEAFF
TGTGCCAGTTTAAACCAGGGTGAGGCTTTCTTT
>TRBJ2-3|TRBV3-1|many|.
CASSPRFGDTQYF
TGTGCCAGCAGCCCAAGATTCGGAGATACGCAGTATTTT
>TRBJ2-7|TRBV11-2|many|TRBD2
CASSLEELAAVYEQYF
TGTGCCAGCAGCTTAGAAGAACTAGCGGCAGTCTACGAGCAGTACTTC
>TRBJ2-7|TRBV14|many|TRBD2
CASSQLTGTSMYEQYF
TGTGCCAGCAGCCAACTAACCGGGACTAGCATGTACGAGCAGTACTTC